These 3 T cell receptor beta chains came from one sample sequenced in a study of cytomegalovirus exposure and HLA in healthy donors. Assay used: immunoSEQ multiplex PCR; TCRdb lists only in-frame clones, some missing. This table has some 150,000 clones, about 87% appearing once. Sequencing was performed on PBMCs. All receptors derive from a young man in good health and CMV-seropositive.

The V gene is TRBV7-6, the J gene TRBJ1-3; D unclear. CDR3 length: 17 amino acids. Germline V gene lookup returns CDR1 SGHVS and CDR2 FNYEAQ. V lost 5 bases to trimming and J lost 4 bases, with 21 bases between them. CDR3: CASSPGKASPGGNTIYF. The CDR3 DNA is TGTGCCAGCAGCCCGGGGAAGGCCTCCCCGGGAGGAAACACCATATATTTT.

The chain carries TRBV5-1 and TRBJ2-7, with D possibly being TRBD1 (5 bases). Deletions cut 1 base from V and 6 bases from J, with 11 bases between. From germline, CDR1 is SGHRS and CDR2 YFSETQ. The CDR3 extends over 13 amino acids. The CDR3 DNA is TGCGCCAGCAGCTTGATCTTAGGGGCCGAGCAGTACTTC. Protein sequence: CASSLILGAEQYF.

The J gene is TRBJ1-4, the V gene TRBV18; D is undetermined. V was clipped by 6 bases and J by 4 bases, with 18 bases between them. This CDR3 comprises 16 residues. The germline V gene encodes CDR1 KGHSH and CDR2 LQKENI. CDR3 residues: CASSPRQPNNNEKLFF. The CDR3 nucleotides read TGTGCCAGCTCTCCGAGGCAGCCAAACAATAATGAAAAACTGTTTTTT.